What follows are 8 T cell receptor beta chains derived from one specimen sequenced in a study of blood T cell repertoires in COVID-19. Profiled with immunoSEQ multiplex PCR; TCRdb holds only in-frame clones, not every one. This table holds roughly 200,000 clones, approximately 85% found once. Sequencing used peripheral blood. Source of these receptors: a woman aged 55-70 years with acute or convalescent COVID-19.

J is TRBJ2-3 and V is TRBV5-1, with D perhaps matching TRBD2 (6 bases). V was pared by 0 bases and J by 4 bases, with 12 bases between. The germline V gene encodes CDR1 SGHRS and CDR2 YFSETQ. The length of the CDR3 is 15 residues. For the CDR3, the DNA is TGCGCCAGCAGCTTGGGCGGGAAATTTGCAGATACGCAGTATTTT. This gives the protein CASSLGGKFADTQYF.

J is TRBJ2-2 and V is TRBV6-5; TRBD2 might be the D (6 bases). The V end was cut by 6 bases, the J end by 6 bases, with 11 bases between. This CDR3 has 13 amino acids. The germline V gene has CDR1 MNHEY and CDR2 SVGAGI. CDR3 coding DNA: TGTGCCAGCAGCCCCTGGGAGGCCGGGGAGCTGTTTTTT. Translated, it gives CASSPWEAGELFF.

The V and J genes are TRBV11-3 and TRBJ1-1; D is unclear. The CDR3 extends over 10 amino acids. V was trimmed by 4 bases and J by 14 bases, leaving 11 bases between them. Germline CDR1 SGHNT, CDR2 YENEEA. This CDR3 is CASSSSGRFF. CDR3 DNA sequence: TGTGCCAGCAGCTCCTCTGGTCGGTTCTTT.

The V gene is TRBV7-8, the J gene TRBJ2-3, with TRBD2 matching over 9 bases. Germline CDR1 is SGHVS and CDR2 is FQNEAQ. V shed 1 base and J 6 bases; nucleotides not matched to a gene: 8. The CDR3 totals 16 residues. Here the CDR3 DNA reads TGTGCCAGCAGCTTAGTTGGAGCGGGAGGTGAGGATACGCAGTATTTT. Translating gives CASSLVGAGGEDTQYF.

The chain links TRBV30 to TRBJ1-5; D gene uncertain. Germline V gene data show CDR1 as GTSNPN and CDR2 as SVGIG (reference sequence). V was shortened by 1 base and J by 4 bases, with 8 bases between the two germline ends. The CDR3 runs 13 residues. Written as DNA, the CDR3 is TGTGCCTGGAGTGCAGGTGGTAATCAGCCCCAGCATTTT. Protein: CAWSAGGNQPQHF.

The rearrangement links TRBV7-2 to TRBJ1-1, with 9 positions matching TRBD1. CDR1 and CDR2 from the germline V gene are SGHTA and FQGNSA. CDR3 length: 16 residues. V was pared by 5 bases and J by 6 bases, with 13 bases of the junction left unmatched. CDR3 nucleotides: TGTGCCAGCAGCCTTCGCCCGACAGGGGGTGTCGCTGAAGCTTTCTTT. This codes for CASSLRPTGGVAEAFF. Supplemented by reference TRBV7-2 and TRBJ1-1, the full variable domain reads GAGVSQSPSNKVTEKGKDVELRCDPISGHTALYWYRQSLGQGLEFLIYFQGNSAPDKSGLPSDRFSAERTGGSVSTLTIQRTQQEDSAVYLCASSLRPTGGVAEAFFGQGTRLTVV.

The V call is TRBV28, the J call TRBJ2-3, with 9 bases fitting TRBD2. CDR1 MDHEN and CDR2 SYDVKM come from the germline V gene. V was pared by 3 bases and J by 5 bases, with 6 bases of the junction left unmatched. The CDR3 runs to 15 residues. CDR3 DNA: TGTGCCAGCAGTTTGGCGGGAGGGCCGAGAGATACGCAGTATTTT. Protein product: CASSLAGGPRDTQYF.

This clone occurred a few times. J is TRBJ1-5 and V is TRBV28; a weak D match, TRBD1 (5 bases). The CDR3 has 12 residues. Germline loops: CDR1 MDHEN, CDR2 SYDVKM. V gave up 5 bases and J gave up 11 bases, with 13 bases separating them. The CDR3 reads CASSPSGKAQHF. The CDR3, as DNA: TGTGCCAGCAGTCCCTCAGGGAAAGCCCAGCATTTT.